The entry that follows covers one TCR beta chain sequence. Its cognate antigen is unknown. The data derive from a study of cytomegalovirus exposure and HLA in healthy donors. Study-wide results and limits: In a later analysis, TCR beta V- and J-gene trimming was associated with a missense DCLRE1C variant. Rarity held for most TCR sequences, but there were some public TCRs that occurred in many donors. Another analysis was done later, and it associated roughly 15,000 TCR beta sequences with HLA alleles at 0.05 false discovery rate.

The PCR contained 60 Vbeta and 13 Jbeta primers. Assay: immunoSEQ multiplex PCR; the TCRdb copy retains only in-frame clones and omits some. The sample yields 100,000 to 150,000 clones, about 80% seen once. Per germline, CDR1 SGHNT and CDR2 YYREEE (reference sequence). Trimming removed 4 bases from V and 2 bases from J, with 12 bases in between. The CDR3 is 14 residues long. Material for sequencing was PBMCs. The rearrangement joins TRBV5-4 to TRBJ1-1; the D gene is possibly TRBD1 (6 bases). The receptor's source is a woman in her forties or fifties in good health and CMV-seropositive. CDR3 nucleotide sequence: TGTGCCAGCAGCCCAGGACAGAAAAACACTGAAGCTTTCTTT. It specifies CASSPGQKNTEAFF.